This T cell receptor beta chain emerged from a study of OX40 agonist ivuxolimab in advanced cancers. Regarding the study in general: Ivuxolimab, which targeted the costimulatory receptor OX40 (CD134), was an agonistic, fully human IgG2 monoclonal antibody. Intravenous ivuxolimab was administered to patients every 2 weeks at six dose levels: 0.01, 0.1, 0.3, 1.5, 3 and 10 mg/kg. Of the approximately 50 dose-escalation patients, hepatocellular carcinoma was present in around 20, melanoma in some 15, renal cell carcinoma in 9 and head and neck cancer in 9. In the dose-escalation cohort, approximately 82% of patients were male, and the mean age was approximately 64 years, with a range of about 20 to 79. Prior anti-PD-1, anti-PD-L1 or anti-CTLA-4 therapy was permitted, and 40% of dose-escalation patients had received checkpoint inhibitors. Partial responses were achieved by three dose-escalation patients, of whom one had hepatocellular carcinoma and two had cutaneous melanoma. Peripheral TCRbeta sequencing was intended to test whether TCR sequence diversity was altered and clonal T-cell expansion was caused by ivuxolimab. The paper reports the monotherapy dose-escalation portion (N of about 54 patients) of the phase I ivuxolimab trial. Summary of the overall study and its limitations: Clonal expansion of both CD4+ and CD8+ blood T cells was observed from baseline to week 6 at doses 0.1 to 3.0 mg/kg. Low levels of normalized T-cell clonal expansion were also shown by some nonresponding patients. On average, CD8+ T cells showed more expanded clones than CD4+ T cells after ivuxolimab. Partial responders in the 0.1-3.0 mg/kg groups had among the lowest normalized peripheral clonal expansion, especially among CD8+ T cells. Antigen specificity was not determined for the clonally expanded peripheral T cells.

Genomic DNA was isolated from the sorted cells so that the TCRbeta CDR3 region could be sequenced. The immunoSEQ Assay was used for sequencing of TCRbeta CDR3 regions. Sourced from immuneACCESS, this table was stored by TCRdb with only in-frame sequences that have V and J called. A share of the clones is absent; for the studies checked, an unresolved V gene accounts for under half, and the remainder has no known explanation. The sample has about 23,000 clones on record, 77% of them singletons. The top ten hold 15% to 20% of the sample. On this clone itself: Its target antigen remains unknown. Per-base qualities were not stored, and no clone one base away is much larger.

The trial excluded patients who had a history of autoimmune disease or who were on systemic immunosuppression. Peripheral blood for TCR sequencing was drawn from every dose cohort at baseline, at cycle 4 day 1 and at cycle 7 day 1. The samples were drawn from a first-in-human, open-label, multicenter phase I dose-escalation trial of ivuxolimab. Adults with locally advanced or metastatic melanoma, renal cell, hepatocellular, or head and neck squamous cell carcinoma were enrolled in the trial. Before TCR sequencing, CD4+ T cells and CD8+ T cells were sorted from peripheral blood as separate populations. Trimming takes 2 bases off V and 7 bases off J; junction bases not matched to a gene: 1. The CDR3, from cysteine to phenylalanine, totals 12 residues. Only CDR3 DNA is held: 36 bases, read in frame from base 1. CDR1 and CDR2, per the germline V gene (reference sequence), are GTSNPN and SVGIG.

The receptor's source is an adult with an advanced solid tumor such as melanoma, head and neck, liver or kidney cancer. This chain joins TRBV30 to TRBJ2-1, with 8 junctional bases fitting TRBD1. Material: CD4+ or CD8+ T cells sorted from blood, obtained in a trial of the OX40 agonist ivuxolimab. The bases read TGTGCCTGGAGTTACAGGGGGAATGAGCAGTTCTTC. This translates into CAWSYRGNEQFF.